The sequence of this T cell receptor beta chain was determined in a study of a mutant IDH1 vaccine in newly diagnosed glioma. The CDR3 is 13 residues long. Germline V gene lookup returns CDR1 LNHDA and CDR2 SQIVND (reference sequence). Trimming pared 5 bases from V and 7 bases from J, leaving 15 bases between. Only in-frame clones appear in the TCRdb table, and some are missing; sequencing was by immunoSEQ multiplex PCR. The table lists 80,000 to 100,000 clones, roughly 80% of them singletons, with around 5.2% in the top ten. Documented time point: baseline, week 1 (first vaccination visit). Treatment indicated: pre-vaccination baseline after standard-of-care therapy.

Sequencing used PBMCs, obtained from a glioma patient treated with radiotherapy, temozolomide or both. This sequence originates from a man in his forties with glioma. Some clones in this sample may be carry-over from other donors' samples. V is TRBV19 and J is TRBJ2-7, with a tentative D call TRBD1 (5 bases). This chain's CDR3 is CASSPRPSGEQYF. The CDR3 DNA follows: TGTGCCAGTAGTCCCCGGCCGTCAGGGGAGCAGTACTTC. The whole variable domain, filled in from reference TRBV19 and TRBJ2-7, reads DGGITQSPKYLFRKEGQNVTLSCEQNLNHDAMYWYRQDPGQGLRLIYYSQIVNDFQKGDIAEGYSVSREKKESFPLTVTSAQKNPTAFYLCASSPRPSGEQYFGPGTRLTVT.